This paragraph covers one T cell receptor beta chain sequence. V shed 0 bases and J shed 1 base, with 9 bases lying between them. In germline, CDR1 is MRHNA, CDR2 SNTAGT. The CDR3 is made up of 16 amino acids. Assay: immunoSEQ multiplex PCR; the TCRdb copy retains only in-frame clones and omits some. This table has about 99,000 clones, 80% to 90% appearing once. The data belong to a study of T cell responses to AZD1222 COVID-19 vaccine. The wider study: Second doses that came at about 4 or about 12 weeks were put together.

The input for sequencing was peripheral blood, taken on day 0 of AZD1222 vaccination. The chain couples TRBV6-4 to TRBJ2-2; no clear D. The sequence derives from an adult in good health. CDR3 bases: TGTGCCAGCAGTGACTCGATGTCGGGGAACACCGGGGAGCTGTTTTTT. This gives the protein CASSDSMSGNTGELFF.